Listed below are T cell receptor beta chains from one sample, sequenced in a study of cytomegalovirus exposure and HLA in healthy donors. TCRdb's copy holds only in-frame clones and misses some; the assay was immunoSEQ multiplex PCR. In the table there are 160,000 or so clones, about 82% of which are singletons. The sample was PBMCs. The receptors shown here come from a woman younger than 45 in good health and CMV-seropositive. Each CDR3 is given with its conserved first and last residue. Each record gives: V gene, clone size, J gene, D gene, CDR3 length, CDR3 DNA, CDR3 protein. A D gene is named only where the DNA matches it firmly. A row's size may be missing; if present it is once, few, many or a size class.

>TRBV19|NA|TRBJ1-3|NA|13
TGTGCCAGTAGTATCGGACGGGAAAACACCATATATTTT
CASSIGRENTIYF
>TRBV5-1|NA|TRBJ1-1|TRBD1|16
TGCGCCAGCAGTAGGACAGGACCATTTATGAACACTGAAGCTTTCTTT
CASSRTGPFMNTEAFF
>TRBV4-3|NA|TRBJ2-1|TRBD2|18
TGCGCCAGCACCAAAAGTAGGGGACTAGAGATTTCCTACAATGAGCAGTTCTTC
CASTKSRGLEISYNEQFF
>TRBV5-5|NA|TRBJ2-7|TRBD1|15
TGTGCCAGCAGCTTGGCCGGGACAGGGGACTACGAGCAGTACTTC
CASSLAGTGDYEQYF
>TRBV6-5|NA|TRBJ2-6|TRBD1|15
TGTGCCAGCCACAGGGGGCCCTCTGGGGCCAACGTCCTGACTTTC
CASHRGPSGANVLTF
>TRBV6-1|NA|TRBJ2-5|NA|14
TGTGCCAGCAGCAGAGGGGGTTTTCAAGAGACCCAGTACTTC
CASSRGGFQETQYF
>TRBV6-4|NA|TRBJ1-3|NA|18
TGTGCCAGCAGTAAGCCTGTCTCTGAACCGAGCTCTGGAAACACCATATATTTT
CASSKPVSEPSSGNTIYF
>TRBV28|NA|TRBJ1-6|NA|13
TGTGCCAGCAGTTTCGCAGGAAATTCACCCCTCCACTTT
CASSFAGNSPLHF
>TRBV28|NA|TRBJ2-2|NA|15
TGTGCCAGCAGTGCCAGGGGTGGGGTCGCCGGGGAGCTGTTTTTT
CASSARGGVAGELFF
>TRBV5-1|NA|TRBJ1-2|NA|17
TGCGCCAGCAGCTTGTGGTTCTCTGGGGGCGGACTTCGTGGCTACACCTTC
CASSLWFSGGGLRGYTF
>TRBV6-1|NA|TRBJ1-1|NA|13
TGTGCCAGCAGTGAAGCGGGGGGTTCTGAAGCTTTCTTT
CASSEAGGSEAFF
>TRBV14|NA|TRBJ2-1|TRBD2|17
TGTGCCAGCAGCCAAGATATCGGGACTAGCGGGGGCTTTGAGCAGTTCTTC
CASSQDIGTSGGFEQFF
>TRBV7-6|NA|TRBJ2-2|NA|16
TGTGCCAGCAGCTTGGACAGAGATGAGAACACCGGGGAGCTGTTTTTT
CASSLDRDENTGELFF
>TRBV27|NA|TRBJ1-5|NA|14
TGTGCCAGCAGTTTGGTTACAGGGCGACAGCCCCAGCATTTT
CASSLVTGRQPQHF
>TRBV5-6|NA|TRBJ1-5|NA|12
TGTGCCAGCAGCCCCCAGGGACAGCCCCAGCATTTT
CASSPQGQPQHF
>TRBV9|few|TRBJ1-1|NA|12
TGTGCCAGCAGCGTAGGAGACACTGAAGCTTTCTTT
CASSVGDTEAFF
>TRBV4-3|few|TRBJ1-3|NA|17
TGCGCCAGCAGCCAAGAGCCCCGACTGGACTCTGGAAACACCATATATTTT
CASSQEPRLDSGNTIYF
>TRBV7-3|once|TRBJ1-1|NA|13
TGTGCCAGCAGTTCCGACAGGAACACTGAAGCTTTCTTT
CASSSDRNTEAFF
>TRBV10-3|NA|TRBJ2-1|TRBD1|14
TGTGCCATCAGCCGGGACAGGGAGGTAGATGAGCAGTTCTTC
CAISRDREVDEQFF
>TRBV5-8|NA|TRBJ1-5|NA|15
TGTGCCAGCAGCTGGGCCGTTTTCAGCAATCAGCCCCAGCATTTT
CASSWAVFSNQPQHF
>TRBV11-2|NA|TRBJ2-3|TRBD2|16
TGTGCCAGCAGGCCACCGGGACTAGCAAGCACAGATACGCAGTATTTT
CASRPPGLASTDTQYF
>TRBV7-9|NA|TRBJ2-2|NA|15
TGTTCCAGCAGCTTAGCTCCTTCCAACACCGGGGAGCTGTTTTTT
CSSSLAPSNTGELFF
>TRBV4-3|few|TRBJ2-1|NA|14
TGCGCCAGCAGCCAAGACAGGTTTTACAATGAGCAGTTCTTC
CASSQDRFYNEQFF
>TRBV7-2|NA|TRBJ2-7|TRBD1|15
TGTGCCAGCAGCGCAGACAGGGGGATTATCTACGAGCAGTACTTC
CASSADRGIIYEQYF
>TRBV7-8|once|TRBJ1-1|NA|16
TGTGCCAGCAGCTCACGGGGGGGGATTGGGAACACTGAAGCTTTCTTT
CASSSRGGIGNTEAFF
>TRBV11-3|NA|TRBJ2-1|NA|12
TGTGCCAGCAGCCTGAGACCGGGAAATCAGTTCTTC
CASSLRPGNQFF
>TRBV7-6|NA|TRBJ1-1|NA|14
TGTGCCAGCAGCTTAGGGGGAAGTGGAGGAGAAGCTTTCTTT
CASSLGGSGGEAFF
>TRBV6-1|NA|TRBJ2-7|TRBD1|14
TGTGCCAGCAGTGAATGGGACAGGGACTACGAGCAGTACTTC
CASSEWDRDYEQYF
>TRBV6-1|NA|TRBJ2-7|NA|12
TGTGCCAGCGGTGCTAGCTCCTACGAGCAGTACTTC
CASGASSYEQYF
>TRBV4-2|NA|TRBJ1-2|NA|13
TGTGCCAGCAGCCAGTCTTCCCCCTATGGCTACACCTTC
CASSQSSPYGYTF
>TRBV6-1|NA|TRBJ2-7|NA|15
TGTGCCAGCCGCCTGCTCTGGGACACAAGTTACGAGCAGTACTTC
CASRLLWDTSYEQYF
>TRBV5-1|NA|TRBJ2-3|TRBD1|14
TGCGCCAGCAGCTATGGACAGGGGACAGATACGCAGTATTTT
CASSYGQGTDTQYF
>TRBV14|NA|TRBJ1-4|NA|14
TGTGCCAGCAGCCAACTGGGGAGCGGTGAAAAACTGTTTTTT
CASSQLGSGEKLFF
>TRBV9|NA|TRBJ2-1|NA|13
TGTGCCAGCAGCGTAGAGGGGAACAATGAGCAGTTCTTC
CASSVEGNNEQFF
>TRBV25-1|NA|TRBJ2-3|TRBD1|16
TGTGCCAGCAGCGAACAGGGGGCCCTTAGCACAGATACGCAGTATTTT
CASSEQGALSTDTQYF
>TRBV4-2|few|TRBJ1-4|NA|15
TGTGCCAGCAGCCAGCACGGGGGAGGTAGTGAAAAACTGTTTTTT
CASSQHGGGSEKLFF
>TRBV2|NA|TRBJ1-4|NA|15
TGTGCCAGCAGTGTGGGACTCAACGTAAAAGAAAAACTGTTTTTT
CASSVGLNVKEKLFF
>TRBV6-6|NA|TRBJ2-2|TRBD1|15
TGTGCCAGCAGTAGACAGGGGGGGAACACCGGGGAGCTGTTTTTT
CASSRQGGNTGELFF
>TRBV7-2|NA|TRBJ2-7|NA|14
TGTGCCAGCAGCTTAGGGGGGCCTACCTACGAGCAGTACTTC
CASSLGGPTYEQYF
>TRBV28|NA|TRBJ1-1|NA|14
TGTGCCAGCAGTCCTTGGACAGAAAACACTGAAGCTTTCTTT
CASSPWTENTEAFF